This T cell receptor (beta chain) emerged from a study of shared clonotypes between healthy human individuals. Study overall: Serving as donors were two women and a few men, whose ages spanned 18 to 49.

Losses at the gene ends were 3 bases for V and 7 bases for J; bases not matched to a gene: 8. Looked up from germline, CDR1 is SGDLS and CDR2 is YYNGEE. The CDR3 is 15 residues long. TCRdb keeps only in-frame clones here, not all; method: immunoSEQ multiplex PCR. The sample records about half a million clones, 79% being singletons. V and J are TRBV9 and TRBJ1-4; TRBD1 aligns across 8 bases. This TCR derives from a woman aged 40 to 50 in good health. Some clones in this sample may be carry-over from other donors' samples. Sequenced input: PBMCs. CDR3 in amino acids: CASSARQGMGEKLFF. Here the CDR3 DNA reads TGTGCCAGCAGCGCCCGACAGGGGATGGGTGAAAAACTGTTTTTT.